This is a list of T cell receptor beta chains from one sample in a study of a mutant IDH1 vaccine in newly diagnosed glioma. The repertoire was sequenced with immunoSEQ multiplex PCR; TCRdb's copy has only in-frame clones and lacks some. The sample holds around 44,000 clones; 65% to 80% are singletons and the top ten take roughly 6.3%. For these TCRs, the target antigens are not known. The sample in question was PBMCs, obtained from a glioma patient whose treatment included an IDH1 peptide vaccine. The receptors come from a man in his forties with glioma. CDR3s include the opening cysteine and the closing phenylalanine or tryptophan. Part of the rows lack a size; the others show once, few, many or a class for expanded clones.

size	V	J	CDR3
.	TRBV19	TRBJ1-3	CASSIKTSGNTIYF
.	TRBV5-6	TRBJ1-6	CASSLGGAGASPLHF
.	TRBV5-1	TRBJ2-5	CASSPGGQGSETQYF
.	TRBV5-8	TRBJ1-1	CASSMPGVTEAFF
.	TRBV5-1	TRBJ2-7	CASSMTSGGSSYEQYF
.	TRBV19	TRBJ2-6	CASRHISSGANVLTF
.	TRBV4-1	TRBJ1-2	CASSQENRGGYTF
.	TRBV7-9	TRBJ2-2	CASSPGSLAGELFF
.	TRBV6-5	TRBJ1-3	CASSYGLPNSGNTIYF
.	TRBV14	TRBJ1-6	CASSQGMDRAYSPLHF
.	TRBV5-1	TRBJ1-6	CASYDSLNSPLHF
.	TRBV10-3	TRBJ1-5	CAISESAGTGDQPQHF
.	TRBV10-1	TRBJ1-1	CASSFDRGRNTEAFF
.	TRBV6-5	TRBJ1-1	CASSRGDRMNTEAFF
.	TRBV9	TRBJ2-7	CASSVASPSYEQYF
few	TRBV2	TRBJ1-1	CASSAAPGNTEAFF
.	TRBV30	TRBJ1-2	CAWRHSSRDGGYTF
.	TRBV7-9	TRBJ1-5	CASSFAGQPQHF
.	TRBV10-3	TRBJ2-7	CAISESMTYYEQYF
.	TRBV4-1	TRBJ2-1	CASSQSGQGFDEQFF
.	TRBV2	TRBJ2-3	CASTRGLAGGRDTQYF
few	TRBV4-1	TRBJ1-5	CASSQPILRRDLRNQPQHF
.	TRBV2	TRBJ1-3	CASSEGRQGTTIYF
.	TRBV6-1	TRBJ2-7	CASSDGKGVNEQYF
.	TRBV10-2	TRBJ1-6	CASRPGQNNSPLHF
.	TRBV29-1	TRBJ2-1	CSVEYLDRGYNEQFF
few	TRBV4-1	TRBJ1-1	CASSRGGVGEMNTEAFF
.	TRBV5-4	TRBJ1-2	CASSASAAYGYTF
.	TRBV30	TRBJ2-2	CAWRPAGGPRTGELFF
.	TRBV6-8	TRBJ2-7	CASGRPGLGFYEQYF
once	TRBV2	TRBJ2-7	CASTPGYEQYF
once	TRBV7-2	TRBJ1-2	CASSLTGPYGYTF
.	TRBV6-6	TRBJ2-5	CASSYSGARETQYF
.	TRBV6-5	TRBJ2-7	CASSPTSGVYEQYF
.	TRBV7-2	TRBJ1-5	CASSQTGLQPQHF
.	TRBV25-1	TRBJ2-2	CASSEFKGVPTGELFF
once	TRBV7-9	TRBJ2-1	CASSLLAGDYNEQFF
.	TRBV7-9	TRBJ1-3	CASGTVGNTIYF
.	TRBV5-1	TRBJ2-1	CASSLAGGQYNEQFF
.	TRBV6-5	TRBJ1-1	CASSYGQGAHTEAFF
.	TRBV5-1	TRBJ1-6	CASSLTGQSYSSYNSPLHF
.	TRBV15	TRBJ1-5	CATSRAGNSNQPQHF